The 19 T cell receptor beta chains below come from one sample, sequenced in a study of T cell responses to AZD1222 COVID-19 vaccine. Generated by immunoSEQ multiplex PCR, the TCRdb table keeps only in-frame clones and is missing some. The table shows under 200,000 clones, with more than 80% occurring only once. The specimen comprised peripheral blood, sampled 28 days after the second dose of the MenACWY control vaccine. The receptors come from an adult who received the MenACWY meningococcal vaccine as a control.

V gene TRBV7-9 combines with J gene TRBJ2-7; 7 bases are shared with TRBD1. The CDR3 contains 14 residues. Per the germline V gene, CDR1 is SEHNR and CDR2 is FQNEAQ (reference sequence). J was trimmed by 4 bases and V by 1 base; bases with no gene match: 4. CDR3 loop: CASSLGQGKYEQYF. For the CDR3, the DNA is TGTGCCAGCAGCTTAGGACAGGGAAAGTACGAGCAGTACTTC.

This chain links TRBV7-2 with TRBJ1-5; D possibly corresponds to TRBD1 (5 bases). The CDR3 is 17 amino acids. From germline, CDR1 is SGHTA and CDR2 FQGNSA. Trimming took off 1 base at V and 0 bases at J, with 13 bases between the two ends. CDR3 region: CASSLVSGRYSNQPQHF. The CDR3 DNA is TGTGCCAGCAGCTTAGTCTCAGGGCGATATAGCAATCAGCCCCAGCATTTT.

The chain has TRBV9 and TRBJ1-4; D remains unclear. This CDR3 has 14 residues. In germline, CDR1 is SGDLS, CDR2 YYNGEE. The V and J ends lost 0 bases and 8 bases respectively, with 11 bases between them. The CDR3: CASSVGPRSEKLFF. DNA for the CDR3: TGTGCCAGCAGCGTAGGACCCCGGTCGGAAAAACTGTTTTTT.

The gene calls are TRBV14 and TRBJ1-3; D is uncertain. Germline V gives CDR1 SGHDN, CDR2 FVKESK. Trimming left V 4 bases short and J 0 bases short, with 13 bases between. The CDR3 has 16 residues. In DNA form, the CDR3 reads TGTGCCAGCAGCCGCAAAGGTCCCGACTCTGGAAACACCATATATTTT. Its protein product is CASSRKGPDSGNTIYF.

This chain uses TRBV19 with TRBJ2-1; D tentatively reads TRBD1 or TRBD2 (5 bases each). The CDR3 is 13 amino acids. The germline gives CDR1 LNHDA, CDR2 SQIVND (reference sequence). V dropped 3 bases and J dropped 8 bases, with 11 bases sitting between them. CDR3 DNA: TGTGCCAGTAGTATGGGAAGGGGAGATGAGCAGTTCTTC. Amino acid sequence: CASSMGRGDEQFF.

V is TRBV7-8 and J is TRBJ2-1, with 13 bases matching TRBD2. Germline CDR1 SGHVS, CDR2 FQNEAQ. V shed 3 bases, J shed 6 bases, and the junction held 5 bases outside the gene matches. This CDR3 has 16 amino acids. CDR3 in DNA: TGTGCCAGCAGCTTTGGACTAGCGGGAGCTCCCAATGAGCAGTTCTTC. Residues: CASSFGLAGAPNEQFF.

This chain connects TRBV19 to TRBJ2-5; 8 bases match TRBD2. The germline V gene encodes CDR1 LNHDA and CDR2 SQIVND (reference sequence). Trimming removed 3 bases from V and 6 bases from J; junction bases left unmatched: 6. The CDR3 runs to 14 residues. The CDR3 region is CASSITGGEQTQYF. DNA for the CDR3: TGTGCCAGTAGTATCACGGGAGGGGAGCAGACCCAGTACTTC.

This clone was detected only once. This chain uses TRBV24-1 with TRBJ1-2, with TRBD1 as a possible D gene (5 bases). Germline V gives CDR1 KGHDR, CDR2 SFDVKD. The CDR3 contains 16 residues. V lost 4 bases to trimming and J lost 1 base, with 15 bases between them. CDR3 in amino acids: CATSEPGADSNYGYTF. Here the CDR3 DNA reads TGTGCCACCAGTGAACCTGGGGCAGACAGTAACTATGGCTACACCTTC.

The chain combines TRBV7-8 with TRBJ1-2, with TRBD1 as a possible D gene (6 bases). Germline CDR1 is SGHVS and CDR2 is FQNEAQ. Deletions cut 5 bases from V and 4 bases from J, with 11 bases between. The CDR3 runs to 13 residues. This CDR3 is CASSGGQPYGYTF. For the CDR3, the DNA is TGTGCCAGCAGCGGCGGACAGCCCTATGGCTACACCTTC.

The chain recombines TRBV5-4 with TRBJ2-5; 7 nucleotides align to TRBD1. With V trimmed by 5 bases and J by 5 bases, 9 bases remained unmatched. CDR3 length equals 14 residues. Germline-derived CDR1 and CDR2 are SGHNT and YYREEE (reference sequence). In nucleotides, the CDR3 is TGTGCCAGCAGTCTGCAGGGGGTGCGGGAGACCCAGTACTTC. Its translation: CASSLQGVRETQYF.

The J gene is TRBJ2-5, the V gene TRBV30, with D maybe TRBD1 (7 bases). Germline V gives CDR1 GTSNPN, CDR2 SVGIG (reference sequence). CDR3 length equals 11 residues. V lost 4 bases and J 9 bases, leaving 12 bases between the germline ends. The CDR3 is CAWNIRGAQYF. As DNA, the CDR3 is TGTGCCTGGAACATCAGGGGGGCCCAGTACTTC. The full variable domain, with the rest looked up from reference TRBV30 and TRBJ2-5, is SQTIHQWPATLVQPVGSPLSLECTVEGTSNPNLYWYRQAAGRGLQLLFYSVGIGQISSEVPQNLSASRPQDRQFILSSKKLLLSDSGFYLCAWNIRGAQYFGPGTRLLVL.

The rearrangement uses TRBV7-2 and TRBJ2-1; D unclear. The CDR3 has 15 residues. V lost 1 base and J 4 bases, leaving 11 bases between the germline ends. CDR1 and CDR2 from the germline V gene are SGHTA and FQGNSA. This CDR3 is CASSLVSSDYNEQFF. For the CDR3, the DNA is TGTGCCAGCAGCTTAGTTTCTTCCGATTACAATGAGCAGTTCTTC. The full variable domain, rest sourced from reference TRBV7-2 and TRBJ2-1, is GAGVSQSPSNKVTEKGKDVELRCDPISGHTALYWYRQSLGQGLEFLIYFQGNSAPDKSGLPSDRFSAERTGGSVSTLTIQRTQQEDSAVYLCASSLVSSDYNEQFFGPGTRLTVL.

The J gene is TRBJ1-1, the V gene TRBV27, with unresolved D. Trimming stripped 2 bases from V and 8 bases from J, with 12 bases between. CDR3 length equals 13 residues. Germline V gene lookup returns CDR1 MNHEY and CDR2 SMNVEV (reference sequence). The chain's CDR3 is CASSLKSFSEAFF. CDR3 bases: TGTGCCAGCAGTTTAAAATCTTTTTCCGAAGCTTTCTTT.

The chain recombines TRBV6-6 with TRBJ2-1, with TRBD2 matching over 12 bases. Germline trimming cut 5 bases from V and 2 bases from J; bases unmatched to any gene: 13. Germline values: CDR1 MNHNY, CDR2 SVGAGI (reference sequence). This CDR3 region has 19 residues. The CDR3 region has the DNA TGTGCCAGCAGTCCCGGAGGTGGACTAGCGGGAACCACCTACAATGAGCAGTTCTTC. This translates into CASSPGGGLAGTTYNEQFF.

CDR3 sequence (DNA): TGTGCCAGCAGTTTACCACTAGCGGGAGAGACCCAGTACTTC. The encoded protein is CASSLPLAGETQYF. The chain carries TRBV28 and TRBJ2-5; TRBD2 matches 9 bases. Per the germline V gene, CDR1 is MDHEN and CDR2 is SYDVKM. CDR3 size: 14 residues. With V trimmed by 2 bases and J by 4 bases, 2 bases remained unmatched.

In this sample, this clone turned up once. The rearrangement joins TRBV14 to TRBJ1-2; 9 positions match TRBD1. J gave up 7 bases and V 3 bases, and 3 bases lay outside the gene matches. CDR1 is SGHDN and CDR2 is FVKESK in the germline V gene. The CDR3 extends over 13 amino acids. The CDR3 loop is CASSHRQGGGYTF. For the CDR3, the DNA is TGTGCCAGCAGCCATAGACAGGGGGGTGGCTACACCTTC.

The rearrangement uses TRBV4-1 and TRBJ2-7; weak D call: TRBD2 (6 bases). Germline values: CDR1 MGHRA, CDR2 YSYEKL. This CDR3 has 15 residues. The ends were cut back, 3 bases at V and 5 bases at J, with 17 bases in the middle. Written as DNA, the CDR3 is TGCGCCAGCAGCCAGCCAAGGAGAGGAGGGGACGAGCAGTACTTC. It is translated as CASSQPRRGGDEQYF.

The chain combines TRBV4-1 with TRBJ1-1; D gene unclear. Trimming removed 4 bases from V and 1 base from J, with 13 bases in between. The CDR3 totals 15 residues. In germline, CDR1 is MGHRA, CDR2 YSYEKL. The CDR3 protein is CASSRGFLGNTEAFF. The CDR3 DNA sequence: TGCGCCAGCAGCCGAGGGTTCCTGGGGAACACTGAAGCTTTCTTT.

The chain links TRBV28 to TRBJ2-7; the D is unclear. This CDR3 has 11 residues. Germline V gene sequence: CDR1 MDHEN, CDR2 SYDVKM. V lost 8 bases to trimming and J lost 5 bases, with 10 bases between them. CDR3 bases: TGTGCCAGCCGAAACCCCCACGAGCAGTACTTC. It yields the protein CASRNPHEQYF.